The 30 T cell receptor beta chains listed next were all sequenced from one sample in a study of regulatory T cells in long-lasting Graves disease. In building TCR beta libraries, iRepertoire HTBI primers were used together with Arm-PCR of CDR3 regions. A single record per CDR3 protein comes from TCRdb applying MiXCR to the multiplex PCR reads. The sample includes some 460,000 distinct CDR3 sequences, 15% to 20% seen only once; the top ten take more than 9%. Time point specified: newly diagnosed GD, antithyroid drugs for less than 3 months. Making the TCR library involved RNA that had been extracted from PBMCs. These data are also associated with another study on T cells in Graves' hyperthyroidism and ophthalmopathy.

The source was peripheral blood mononuclear cells (PBMCs), collected at new diagnosis, from a patient treated with antithyroid drugs. The receptors originated from a man aged 40-55 years with Graves disease.

This clonotype was counted only a few times. This chain connects TRBV15 to TRBJ1-3, with D hard to call. V lost 8 bases, J lost 1 base, and 3 bases lay in between. CDR3 length: 11 residues. Germline V CDR1 and CDR2: LNHNV, YYDKDF (reference sequence). The chain's CDR3 is CATSSGNTIYF. DNA for the CDR3: TGTGCCACCTCTTCTGGAAACACCATATATTTT.

In its sample, this clonotype was seen many times. The chain recombines TRBV12-3 or TRBV12-4 with TRBJ2-1; 11 positions agree with TRBD1. The CDR3 runs 12 residues. Trimming at V came to 5 bases and at J to 11 bases, leaving 2 bases not matched to a gene. CDR3 sequence reads: CASSRDRGKQFF. CDR3 sequence (DNA): TGTGCCAGCAGTAGGGACAGGGGGAAGCAGTTCTTC.

Only a few counts were recorded for this clonotype. CDR3 in amino acids: CASTWASGGELFF. CDR3 sequence (DNA): TGTGCCAGCACCTGGGCTAGCGGCGGGGAGCTGTTTTTT. The chain links TRBV6-1 to TRBJ2-2, with 7 bases identical to TRBD2. J gave up 7 bases and V 7 bases, and 6 bases lay outside the gene matches. CDR1 and CDR2 from the germline V gene are MNHNS and SASEGT. This CDR3 has 13 residues.

This clonotype has ten or more counts. This sequence joins TRBV27 and TRBJ2-7, with TRBD1 as a possible D gene (5 bases). V was clipped by 5 bases and J by 4 bases, with 18 bases between them. CDR1 is MNHEY and CDR2 is SMNVEV in the germline V gene (reference sequence). The CDR3 extends over 15 amino acids. The CDR3 protein is CASSTPSGYTYEQYF. The CDR3 nucleotides are TGTGCCAGCAGTACACCCTCAGGGTACACTTACGAGCAGTACTTC.

Many counts were recorded for this clonotype. CDR3 loop: CAWSPPPRLAVTYEQYF. CDR3 DNA sequence: TGTGCCTGGAGTCCTCCACCCCGACTAGCGGTTACCTACGAGCAGTACTTC. The chain carries TRBV30 and TRBJ2-7; 9 nucleotides match TRBD2. This CDR3 has 17 residues. V lost 2 bases and J lost 2; bases outside the gene matches: 13. Per the germline V gene, CDR1 is GTSNPN and CDR2 is SVGIG (reference sequence).

This clonotype was detected only a few times. The genes are TRBV10-3 and TRBJ2-3, with a tentative D call TRBD2 (7 bases). The CDR3 covers 15 residues. Germline CDR1 reads ENHRY; CDR2 reads SYGVKD. V dropped 6 bases and J dropped 2 bases, with 15 bases sitting between them. CDR3 region: CAIRVGGGLTDTQYF. CDR3 coding DNA: TGTGCCATCAGAGTTGGCGGGGGCCTCACAGATACGCAGTATTTT.

This clonotype was observed a handful of times. The chain uses TRBV6-1 and TRBJ1-2; maybe TRBD1 (5 bases). Trimming left V 3 bases short and J 8 bases short, with 10 bases between. Germline V CDR1 and CDR2: MNHNS, SASEGT. The CDR3 spans 12 residues. The CDR3 is CASSDRVVGYTF. CDR3 DNA sequence: TGTGCCAGCAGTGACAGGGTAGTCGGCTACACCTTC.

This clonotype was found a few times. The chain employs TRBV12-5 and TRBJ2-1, with D hard to call. Germline V gene lookup returns CDR1 LGHNT and CDR2 FRNRAP. This CDR3 comprises 12 residues. Trimming took off 2 bases at V and 9 bases at J, with 8 bases between the two ends. CDR3 sequence: CASGLRFSEQFF. The CDR3 nucleotides read TGTGCTAGTGGTTTGAGGTTTAGTGAGCAGTTCTTC.

V gene TRBV20-1 combines with J gene TRBJ2-1; 15 positions match TRBD2. Unmatched junction bases numbered 20, after V lost 3 bases and J lost 2 bases. Germline lookup yields CDR1 DFQATT and CDR2 SNEGSKA (reference sequence). This CDR3 contains 22 residues. This CDR3 is CSASLGVRTSGRAPIPYNEQFF. The CDR3 nucleotides read TGCAGTGCTAGTCTTGGTGTTAGGACTAGCGGGAGGGCCCCAATACCCTACAATGAGCAGTTCTTC.

A word on this clonotype: A much larger clone differs by one base, so this may be a read error. The chain combines TRBV11-3 with TRBJ2-3, with D possibly TRBD2 on 6 matching bases. This CDR3 is 15 amino acids long. Germline V gene data show CDR1 as SGHNT and CDR2 as YENEEA. The CDR3 here is CVSSGSRDSFSTQYF. The CDR3 DNA follows: TGTGTCAGCAGCGGTAGCCGGGACTCCTTCTCGACGCAGTATTTT.

This clonotype was found many times. The V and J genes are TRBV5-1 and TRBJ2-2; D unresolved. The V gene's germline CDR1 is SGHRS and CDR2 YFSETQ. This CDR3 has 14 amino acids. The V end was cut by 0 bases, the J end by 4 bases, with 7 bases between. The CDR3 DNA reads as TGCGCCAGCAGCTTGGCCCAGATCACCGGGGAGCTGTTTTTT. Its protein product is CASSLAQITGELFF.

The sample holds many counts of this clonotype. The chain has TRBV5-5 and TRBJ2-3; the D is unclear. The J call may not be correct, given that the DNA end is closer to TRBJ2-5. CDR1 is SGHKS and CDR2 is YYEKEE in the germline V gene (reference sequence). The CDR3 totals 13 residues. The CDR3 sequence is CASSYEPKETQYF. Here the CDR3 DNA reads TGTGCCAGCAGCTACGAGCCGAAGGAAACCCAGTACTTC.

This clonotype was recorded at least ten times. The gene calls are TRBV19 and TRBJ2-5, with 8 bases matching TRBD2. The CDR3 spans 15 residues. With 7 bases clipped from V and 0 bases from J, the junction kept 7 bases outside the gene matches. Germline V gives CDR1 LNHDA, CDR2 SQIVND (reference sequence). The CDR3 sequence: CASKKGAGDQETQYF. The CDR3, as DNA: TGTGCCAGTAAGAAGGGAGCGGGAGACCAAGAGACCCAGTACTTC.

This clonotype was detected many times. The J gene is TRBJ1-2, the V gene TRBV18; no firm D call. The CDR3 spans 12 residues. CDR1 and CDR2 (germline): KGHSH, LQKENI. Trimming cost V 5 bases and J 8 bases, with 12 bases left between them. The CDR3: CASSENSDGYTF. DNA for the CDR3: TGTGCCAGCTCAGAGAACTCGGACGGCTACACCTTC.

This clonotype came up once. The chain joins TRBV2 to TRBJ1-5, with D unclear. Trimming pared 6 bases from V and 3 bases from J, leaving 12 bases between. Germline CDR1 is SNHLY and CDR2 is FYNNEI. The CDR3 sequence is 14 residues long. The CDR3 nucleotides read TGTGCCAGCAGGGACGTCTATATCAATCAGCCCCAGCATTTT. Translation: CASRDVYINQPQHF.

The chain couples TRBV3-1 to TRBJ2-5; 8 nucleotides line up with TRBD2. The CDR3 has 15 residues. The germline gives CDR1 LGHDT, CDR2 YNNKEL (reference sequence). J lost 3 bases, V lost 3 bases, and 6 bases had no gene match. The CDR3 DNA reads TGTGCCAGCAGCCAGAGGACGGGAGGGAAAGAGACCCAGTACTTC. As protein: CASSQRTGGKETQYF.

This clonotype was seen repeatedly, ten times or more. The chain employs TRBV20-1 and TRBJ2-5, with TRBD2 matching over 11 bases. The CDR3 consists of 14 residues. V shed 5 bases, J shed 5 bases, and the junction held 7 bases outside the gene matches. From germline, CDR1 is DFQATT and CDR2 SNEGSKA (reference sequence). The DNA of the CDR3 is TGCAGTGCTTCCCTAGCGGGAGGAACGGAGACCCAGTACTTC. Its protein is CSASLAGGTETQYF.

This CDR3 is CASSQTSGRAGEETQYF. In DNA form, the CDR3 reads TGTGCCAGCAGCCAAACTAGCGGGAGGGCCGGGGAAGAGACCCAGTACTTC. The chain couples TRBV13 to TRBJ2-5, with 13 bases identical to TRBD2. The CDR3 contains 17 residues. The V and J ends lost 5 bases and 3 bases, in that order; junction bases with no gene match: 9. Per the germline V gene, CDR1 is PRHDT and CDR2 is FYEKMQ (reference sequence). The whole variable domain, remainder taken from reference TRBV13 and TRBJ2-5, is AAGVIQSPRHLIKEKRETATLKCYPIPRHDTVYWYQQGPGQDPQFLISFYEKMQSDKGSIPDRFSAQQFSDYHSELNMSSLELGDSALYFCASSQTSGRAGEETQYFGPGTRLLVL.

The gene calls are TRBV28 and TRBJ1-1, with TRBD1 matching 12 bases. The CDR3 covers 13 residues. CDR1 is MDHEN and CDR2 is SYDVKM in the germline V gene. V shed 8 bases, J shed 4 bases, and the junction held 2 bases outside the gene matches. The CDR3 DNA reads as TGTGCCAGCCGGGGACAGGGGGCCACTGAAGCTTTCTTT. It yields the protein CASRGQGATEAFF.

At least ten counts were recorded for this clonotype. Here the CDR3 reads CASSFGTVNSPLHF. Written as DNA, the CDR3 is TGTGCCAGCAGCTTCGGGACAGTTAATTCACCCCTCCACTTT. The rearrangement joins TRBV7-9 to TRBJ1-6, with 7 bases matching TRBD1. Germline-derived CDR1 and CDR2 are SEHNR and FQNEAQ (reference sequence). The CDR3 length is 14 residues. V was clipped by 3 bases and J by 6 bases; unmatched bases: 2.

This clonotype was counted many times. This sequence joins TRBV5-1 and TRBJ2-1; 10 positions match TRBD1. Trimming at V came to 3 bases and at J to 9 bases, leaving 6 bases not matched to a gene. Per the germline V gene, CDR1 is SGHRS and CDR2 is YFSETQ. The CDR3 contains 14 residues. The CDR3 spells CASSWTGGPGEQFF. In DNA, the CDR3 is TGCGCCAGCAGCTGGACAGGGGGACCGGGTGAGCAGTTCTTC.

In this sample, this clonotype turned up many times. The chain uses TRBV7-9 and TRBJ1-1; perhaps TRBD1 as D (5 bases). With 6 bases removed from V and 6 bases from J, the gap between germline ends came to 17 bases. The germline V gene encodes CDR1 SEHNR and CDR2 FQNEAQ (reference sequence). CDR3 length: 14 residues. CDR3: CASRGGGSLPEAFF. In DNA form, the CDR3 reads TGTGCCAGCAGGGGGGGGGGAAGTCTACCTGAAGCTTTCTTT.

The chain couples TRBV20-1 to TRBJ2-5; D is unclear. Germline loops: CDR1 DFQATT, CDR2 SNEGSKA (reference sequence). The CDR3 runs to 13 residues. The V gene lost 4 bases and the J gene lost 1 base, with 10 bases spanning the gap. This CDR3 reads CSATLVAQETQYF. The CDR3 bases are TGCAGTGCTACCCTGGTAGCCCAAGAGACCCAGTACTTC.

This clonotype was picked up many times. The gene calls are TRBV20-1 and TRBJ2-7; 10 nucleotides match TRBD1. Germline V CDR1 and CDR2: DFQATT, SNEGSKA (reference sequence). CDR3 length: 14 amino acids. V gave up 5 bases and J gave up 4 bases; unmatched junction bases: 8. CDR3 protein: CSAEAGTGAYEQYF. In DNA form, the CDR3 reads TGCAGTGCTGAAGCCGGGACAGGGGCTTACGAGCAGTACTTC.

This sequence joins TRBV20-1 and TRBJ2-3; 8 nucleotides agree with TRBD2. J gave up 6 bases and V 1 base, and 9 bases lay outside the gene matches. The CDR3 has 15 amino acids. The germline gives CDR1 DFQATT, CDR2 SNEGSKA (reference sequence). This CDR3 is CSARVPGRDRDTQYF. CDR3 nucleotide sequence: TGCAGTGCTAGAGTACCCGGGAGGGATAGGGATACGCAGTATTTT.

This clonotype was counted a few times. The V and J genes are TRBV2 and TRBJ1-2; TRBD1 matches 7 bases. The CDR3 has 17 amino acids. V dropped 4 bases and J dropped 8; count of bases not matched to a gene: 19. Looked up from germline, CDR1 is SNHLY and CDR2 is FYNNEI. This CDR3 reads CASSVTGFFGPRGGYTF. The CDR3 nucleotides read TGTGCCAGCAGTGTGACAGGGTTTTTTGGGCCGCGAGGGGGCTACACCTTC. The complete variable domain, with remaining parts taken from reference TRBV2 and TRBJ1-2, reads EPEVTQTPSHQVTQMGQEVILRCVPISNHLYFYWYRQILGQKVEFLVSFYNNEISEKSEIFDDQFSVERPDGSNFTLKIRSTKLEDSAMYFCASSVTGFFGPRGGYTFGSGTRLTVV.

This clonotype was recorded at least ten times. This chain connects TRBV7-9 to TRBJ2-5, with no clear D. This CDR3 region has 16 residues. The germline V gene encodes CDR1 SEHNR and CDR2 FQNEAQ (reference sequence). The ends were cut back, 4 bases at V and 1 base at J, with 16 bases in the middle. The CDR3 here is CASSSTPPTTQETQYF. The CDR3 nucleotides read TGTGCCAGCAGCTCAACCCCCCCGACAACCCAAGAGACCCAGTACTTC. The full variable domain, rest sourced from reference TRBV7-9 and TRBJ2-5, is DTGVSQNPRHKITKRGQNVTFRCDPISEHNRLYWYRQTLGQGPEFLTYFQNEAQLEKSRLLSDRFSAERPKGSFSTLEIQRTEQGDSAMYLCASSSTPPTTQETQYFGPGTRLLVL.

On this clonotype: This clone may be a read error of a much larger clone one base away. The chain uses TRBV28 and TRBJ2-1; no clear D gene. The CDR3 contains 13 residues. CDR1 is MDHEN, CDR2 SYDVKM, per germline. The CDR3 region is CAGSFSRRNEQFF. The CDR3 region has the DNA TGTGCCGGCAGTTTTAGCCGGCGCAATGAGCAGTTCTTC. The full variable domain, in which reference TRBV28 and TRBJ2-1 provide the parts outside the CDR3, is DVKVTQSSRYLVKRTGEKVFLECVQDMDHENMFWYRQDPGLGLRLIYFSYDVKMKEKGDIPEGYSVSREKKERFSLILESASTNQTSMYLCAGSFSRRNEQFFGPGTRLTVL.

About this clonotype: This may be a read error: a much more frequent sequence differs by one nucleotide. The chain couples TRBV20-1 to TRBJ2-1; TRBD2 is a possible D gene (6 bases). The germline V gene encodes CDR1 DFQATT and CDR2 SNEGSKA (reference sequence). The CDR3 sequence is 14 residues long. Trimming cost V 3 bases and J 10 bases, with 19 bases left between them. The CDR3 spells CSARGGASSYEQFF. CDR3 sequence (DNA): TGCAGTGCTAGGGGCGGGGCCAGCTCCTACGAGCAGTTCTTC.

This clonotype has at least ten counts. V gene TRBV7-9 combines with J gene TRBJ2-7; possible D gene TRBD1, 5 bases. V lost 1 base, J lost 4 bases, and 11 bases lay in between. Germline CDR1 SEHNR, CDR2 FQNEAQ (reference sequence). The CDR3 contains 14 residues. CDR3 DNA sequence: TGTGCCAGCAGCTTAGGGGGCGAAGGGTACGAGCAGTACTTC. It translates to CASSLGGEGYEQYF.